This TCR beta chain was sequenced for a study of control samples from healthy donors and cancer patients. TCRdb's copy holds only in-frame clones and misses some; the assay was immunoSEQ multiplex PCR. Among around 160,000 clones listed, 80% to 95% were seen once. The CDR3 length is 11 residues. Looked up from germline, CDR1 is LGHNA and CDR2 is YNFKEQ. V lost 2 bases, J lost 8 bases, and 7 bases lay in between. Source material: blood. The gene calls are TRBV4-2 and TRBJ2-7; TRBD2 might be the D (5 bases). This receptor was identified in a young man in good health. CDR3 sequence: CASSQRDKQYF. The CDR3 nucleotides read TGTGCCAGCAGCCAACGGGATAAGCAGTACTTC.